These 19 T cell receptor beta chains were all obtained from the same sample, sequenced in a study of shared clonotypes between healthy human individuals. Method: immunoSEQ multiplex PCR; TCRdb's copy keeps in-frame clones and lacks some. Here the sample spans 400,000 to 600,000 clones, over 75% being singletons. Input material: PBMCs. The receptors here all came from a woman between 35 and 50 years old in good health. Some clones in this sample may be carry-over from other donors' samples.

The CDR3 loop is CASSLVAVLYGYTF. The CDR3 DNA follows: TGTGCCAGCAGCTTAGTAGCAGTCCTCTATGGCTACACCTTC. V usage is TRBV11-3 and J usage is TRBJ1-2, with D unresolved. The CDR3 totals 14 residues. V was cut by 1 base and J by 4 bases, with 10 bases left in between. Per germline, CDR1 SGHNT and CDR2 YENEEA.

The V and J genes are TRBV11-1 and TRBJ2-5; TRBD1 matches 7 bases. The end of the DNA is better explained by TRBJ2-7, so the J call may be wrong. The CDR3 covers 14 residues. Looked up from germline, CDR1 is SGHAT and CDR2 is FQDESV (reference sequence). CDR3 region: CASTRTGPSYEQYF. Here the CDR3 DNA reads TGTGCCAGCACCCGGACAGGACCCTCCTACGAGCAGTACTTC.

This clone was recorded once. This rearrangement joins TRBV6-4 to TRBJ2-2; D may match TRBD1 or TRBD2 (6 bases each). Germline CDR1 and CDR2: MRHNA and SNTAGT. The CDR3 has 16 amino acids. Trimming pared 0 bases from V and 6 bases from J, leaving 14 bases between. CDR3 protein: CASSDSGPGEAGELFF. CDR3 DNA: TGTGCCAGCAGTGACTCGGGGCCAGGGGAGGCCGGGGAGCTGTTTTTT.

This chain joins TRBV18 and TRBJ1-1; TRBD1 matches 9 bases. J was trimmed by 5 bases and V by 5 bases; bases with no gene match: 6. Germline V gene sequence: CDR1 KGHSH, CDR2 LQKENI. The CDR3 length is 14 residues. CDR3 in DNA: TGTGCCAGCTCAAGCGGACAGGGGACGACTGAAGCTTTCTTT. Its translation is CASSSGQGTTEAFF. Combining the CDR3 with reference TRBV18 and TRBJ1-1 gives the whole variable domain NAGVMQNPRHLVRRRGQEARLRCSPMKGHSHVYWYRQLPEEGLKFMVYLQKENIIDESGMPKERFSAEFPKEGPSILRIQQVVRGDSAAYFCASSSGQGTTEAFFGQGTRLTVV.

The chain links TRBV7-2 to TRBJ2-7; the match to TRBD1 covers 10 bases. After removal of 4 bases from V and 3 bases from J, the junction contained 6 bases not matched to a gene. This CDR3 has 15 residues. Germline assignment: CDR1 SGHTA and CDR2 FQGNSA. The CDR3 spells CASSWTWDRGYEQYF. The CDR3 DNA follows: TGTGCCAGCAGCTGGACCTGGGACAGGGGCTACGAGCAGTACTTC.

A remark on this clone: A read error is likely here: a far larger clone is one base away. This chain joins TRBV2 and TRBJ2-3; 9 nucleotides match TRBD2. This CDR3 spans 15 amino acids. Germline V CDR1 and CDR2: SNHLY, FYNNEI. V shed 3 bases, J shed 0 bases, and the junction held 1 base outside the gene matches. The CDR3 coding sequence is TGTGCCAGCAGTGACACTAGCGGGAGCACAGATACGCAGTATTTT. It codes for CASSDTSGSTDTQYF.

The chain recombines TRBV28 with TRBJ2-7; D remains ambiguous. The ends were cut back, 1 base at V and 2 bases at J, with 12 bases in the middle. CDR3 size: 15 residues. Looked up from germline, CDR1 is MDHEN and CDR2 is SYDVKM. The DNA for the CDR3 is TGTGCCAGCAGTTTATCCCAGACACCTACCTACGAGCAGTACTTC. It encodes CASSLSQTPTYEQYF.

The CDR3 bases are TGTGCCAGCAGCGACCACCCCGACTACAATGAGCAGTTCTTC. It yields the protein CASSDHPDYNEQFF. The V gene is TRBV9, the J gene TRBJ2-1; D is undetermined. V was cut by 3 bases and J by 3 bases, with 10 bases left in between. The CDR3 has 14 residues. Germline CDR1 reads SGDLS; CDR2 reads YYNGEE.

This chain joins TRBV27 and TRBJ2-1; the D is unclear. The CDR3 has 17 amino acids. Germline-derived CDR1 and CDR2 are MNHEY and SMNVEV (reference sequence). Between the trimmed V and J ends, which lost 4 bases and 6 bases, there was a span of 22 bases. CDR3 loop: CASSSAEETVFFNEQFF. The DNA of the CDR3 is TGTGCCAGCAGTTCGGCTGAGGAGACGGTATTCTTCAATGAGCAGTTCTTC.

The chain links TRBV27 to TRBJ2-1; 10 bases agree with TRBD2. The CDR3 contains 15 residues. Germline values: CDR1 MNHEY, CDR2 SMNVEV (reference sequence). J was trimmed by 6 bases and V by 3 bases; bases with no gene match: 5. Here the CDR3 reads CASSFLAGVSNEQFF. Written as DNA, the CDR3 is TGTGCCAGCAGTTTCCTAGCGGGAGTATCCAATGAGCAGTTCTTC.

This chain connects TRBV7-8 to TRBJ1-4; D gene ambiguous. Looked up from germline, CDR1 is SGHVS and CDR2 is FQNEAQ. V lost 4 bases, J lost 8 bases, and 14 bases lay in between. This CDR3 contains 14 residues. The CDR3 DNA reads TGTGCCAGCAGCTCCTCCGAGACTCTAGAAAAACTGTTTTTT. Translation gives CASSSSETLEKLFF.

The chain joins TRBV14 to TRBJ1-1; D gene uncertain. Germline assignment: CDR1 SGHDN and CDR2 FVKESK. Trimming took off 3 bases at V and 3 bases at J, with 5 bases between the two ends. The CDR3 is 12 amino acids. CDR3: CASSQTHTEAFF. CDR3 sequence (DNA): TGTGCCAGCAGCCAGACACACACTGAAGCTTTCTTT.

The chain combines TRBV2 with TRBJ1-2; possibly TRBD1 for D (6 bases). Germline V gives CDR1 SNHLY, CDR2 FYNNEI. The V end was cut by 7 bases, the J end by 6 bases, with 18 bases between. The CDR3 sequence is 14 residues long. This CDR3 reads CASIYRQDINGYTF. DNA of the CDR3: TGTGCCAGCATTTATAGACAGGACATTAATGGCTACACCTTC.

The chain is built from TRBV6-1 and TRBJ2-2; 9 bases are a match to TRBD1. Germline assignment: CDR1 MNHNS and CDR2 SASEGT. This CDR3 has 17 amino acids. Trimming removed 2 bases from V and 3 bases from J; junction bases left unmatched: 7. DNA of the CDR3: TGTGCCAGCAGTGAATGGGACAGGGTTTCGGACACCGGGGAGCTGTTTTTT. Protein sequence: CASSEWDRVSDTGELFF.

The CDR3 is CASSPPGGQLYGYTF. CDR3 DNA: TGTGCCAGCTCACCACCCGGGGGACAGTTATATGGCTACACCTTC. V is TRBV18 and J is TRBJ1-2; 7 bases align to TRBD1. CDR3 length: 15 amino acids. Germline lookup yields CDR1 KGHSH and CDR2 LQKENI. V was pared by 0 bases and J by 5 bases, with 6 bases of the junction left unmatched. Based on the CDR3 plus reference TRBV18 and TRBJ1-2, the full variable domain is NAGVMQNPRHLVRRRGQEARLRCSPMKGHSHVYWYRQLPEEGLKFMVYLQKENIIDESGMPKERFSAEFPKEGPSILRIQQVVRGDSAAYFCASSPPGGQLYGYTFGSGTRLTVV.

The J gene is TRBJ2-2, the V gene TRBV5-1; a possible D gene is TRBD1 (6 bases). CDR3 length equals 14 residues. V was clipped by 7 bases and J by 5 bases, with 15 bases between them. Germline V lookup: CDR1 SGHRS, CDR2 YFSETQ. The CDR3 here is CASGKGERTGELFF. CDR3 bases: TGCGCCAGCGGAAAGGGGGAGAGGACCGGGGAGCTGTTTTTT. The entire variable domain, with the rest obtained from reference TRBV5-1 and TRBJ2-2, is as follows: KAGVTQTPRYLIKTRGQQVTLSCSPISGHRSVSWYQQTPGQGLQFLFEYFSETQRNKGNFPGRFSGRQFSNSRSEMNVSTLELGDSALYLCASGKGERTGELFFGEGSRLTVL.

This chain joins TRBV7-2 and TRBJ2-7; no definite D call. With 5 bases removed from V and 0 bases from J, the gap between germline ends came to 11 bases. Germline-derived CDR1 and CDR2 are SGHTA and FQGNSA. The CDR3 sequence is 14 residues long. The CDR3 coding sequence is TGTGCCAGCAGCACCCCGGGTAGCTCCTACGAGCAGTACTTC. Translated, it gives CASSTPGSSYEQYF.

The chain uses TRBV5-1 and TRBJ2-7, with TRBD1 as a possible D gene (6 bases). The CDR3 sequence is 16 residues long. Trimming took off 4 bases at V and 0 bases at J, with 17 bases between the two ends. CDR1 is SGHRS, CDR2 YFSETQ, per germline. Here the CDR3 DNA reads TGCGCCAGCAGCCTCACCGGGACATCCCCCTCCTACGAGCAGTACTTC. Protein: CASSLTGTSPSYEQYF.

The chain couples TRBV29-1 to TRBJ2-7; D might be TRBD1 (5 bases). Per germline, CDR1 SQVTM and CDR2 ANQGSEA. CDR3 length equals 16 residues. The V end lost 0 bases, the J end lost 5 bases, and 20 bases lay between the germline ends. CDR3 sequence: CSVEDPGSQGGNEQYF. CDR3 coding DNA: TGCAGCGTTGAAGATCCTGGAAGCCAGGGTGGAAACGAGCAGTACTTC.